This entry lists 27 T cell receptor beta chains sequenced from one sample in a study of blood T cell repertoires in COVID-19 (dated by TCRdb to the early 2020s). Library preparation was by the immunoSEQ multiplex PCR assay. What TCRdb holds here is the immuneACCESS table cut down to in-frame rearrangements. Part of the clones is not present; checked against another copy, under half of the missing clones reflect an unresolved V gene, and the others are unexplained. The sample table lists approximately 230,000 clones, about 91% of them with a count of one. The leading ten clones occupy around 1.5% of the sample. The sample taken for sequencing was peripheral blood. All receptors come from a man older than 75 with acute or convalescent COVID-19.

This chain connects TRBV2 to TRBJ2-1; tentatively, D is TRBD1 (5 bases). CDR1 is SNHLY, CDR2 FYNNEI, per germline. This CDR3 spans 14 amino acids. Trimming shortened V by 3 bases and J by 7 bases, and 13 bases separated the two germline ends. The CDR3 loop is CASSDMTADNEQFF. The CDR3 DNA follows: TGTGCCAGCAGTGATATGACAGCCGATAATGAGCAGTTCTTC.

The V call is TRBV6-5, the J call TRBJ2-7; 9 bases line up with TRBD1. Per germline, CDR1 MNHEY and CDR2 SVGAGI. After removal of 0 bases from V and 4 bases from J, the junction contained 4 bases not matched to a gene. The CDR3 has 15 residues. The CDR3 region has the DNA TGTGCCAGCAGTTACTCGGGACAGGGACGTTACGAGCAGTACTTC. This sequence encodes CASSYSGQGRYEQYF.

This clone was picked up one time. V usage is TRBV14 and J usage is TRBJ2-1; 7 bases fit TRBD1. The germline CDR1 and CDR2 sequences are SGHDN and FVKESK. The V gene end was trimmed by 4 bases and the J gene end by 4 bases; junction bases not matched to a gene: 10. The CDR3 spans 16 residues. The chain's CDR3 is CASSLNTGTVYNEQFF. In nucleotides, the CDR3 is TGTGCCAGCAGCCTTAACACCGGGACAGTATACAATGAGCAGTTCTTC.

As to this clone: At the DNA level, this CDR3 is encoded by other sequences in the same sample as well. J is TRBJ2-2 and V is TRBV9, with TRBD2 matching 10 bases. CDR1 and CDR2 (germline): SGDLS, YYNGEE. V was clipped by 0 bases and J by 1 base; unmatched bases: 0. The CDR3 has 16 amino acids. CDR3 in amino acids: CASSVGTSGNTGELFF. DNA of the CDR3: TGTGCCAGCAGCGTAGGGACTAGCGGGAACACCGGGGAGCTGTTTTTT.

The sample holds one count of this clone. J is TRBJ1-1 and V is TRBV19; D is uncertain. This CDR3 is built from 14 residues. Germline lookup yields CDR1 LNHDA and CDR2 SQIVND (reference sequence). V lost 7 bases and J 0 bases, leaving 12 bases between the germline ends. CDR3: CASNEHHMNTEAFF. CDR3 in DNA: TGTGCCAGTAACGAGCACCATATGAACACTGAAGCTTTCTTT.

V usage is TRBV6-2 or TRBV6-3 and J usage is TRBJ1-2; TRBD1 aligns across 7 bases. Germline V gene data show CDR1 as MNHEY and CDR2 as SVGEGT. The CDR3 covers 15 residues. V lost 10 bases, J lost 2 bases, and 13 bases stayed unmatched. CDR3 bases: TGTGCCATCAACCCGGGAGGCAGGGGGAACTATGGCTACACCTTC. Its translation: CAINPGGRGNYGYTF.

This chain links TRBV5-4 with TRBJ1-6; D possibly corresponds to TRBD1 (6 bases). CDR3 length: 14 residues. V lost 3 bases and J lost 7, with 11 bases in between. Germline loops: CDR1 SGHNT, CDR2 YYREEE (reference sequence). The chain's CDR3 is CASSSRQDNSPLHF. The CDR3 DNA reads TGTGCCAGCAGCTCTCGACAGGACAATTCACCCCTCCACTTT.

This clone occurred a few times. The chain combines TRBV5-1 with TRBJ2-1; 10 bases fit TRBD2. V shed 4 bases, J shed 8 bases, and the junction held 9 bases outside the gene matches. CDR3 size: 15 residues. Germline V gene data show CDR1 as SGHRS and CDR2 as YFSETQ. The CDR3: CASSLTSGKVDEQFF. DNA of the CDR3: TGCGCCAGCAGCCTAACTAGCGGGAAGGTCGATGAGCAGTTCTTC.

V gene TRBV18 combines with J gene TRBJ2-5; 9 bases line up with TRBD1. This CDR3 has 17 amino acids. Germline CDR1 is KGHSH and CDR2 is LQKENI. Losses at the gene ends were 6 bases for V and 5 bases for J; bases not matched to a gene: 16. The CDR3 DNA reads as TGTGCCAGCTCTTCGCTCCCCACAGGGGGCGGATTGGAGACCCAGTACTTC. It yields the protein CASSSLPTGGGLETQYF.

This clone has only a few counts. This rearrangement joins TRBV4-3 to TRBJ2-1; tentative D call: TRBD2 (6 bases). The CDR3 spans 14 residues. CDR1 is LGHNA and CDR2 is YSLEER in the germline V gene. Trimming stripped 0 bases from V and 6 bases from J, with 9 bases between. CDR3 amino acids: CASSQEWRANEQFF. The CDR3 coding sequence is TGCGCCAGCAGCCAAGAGTGGAGGGCCAATGAGCAGTTCTTC.

The chain uses TRBV25-1 and TRBJ2-7, with no clear D. This CDR3 region has 13 residues. V lost 9 bases to trimming and J lost 0 bases, with 12 bases between them. Germline CDR1 MGHDK, CDR2 SYGVNS. CDR3 nucleotides: TGTGCCAGTTCAGGCGACCTCTCCTACGAGCAGTACTTC. Translation: CASSGDLSYEQYF.

The chain combines TRBV27 with TRBJ2-2; 8 nucleotides match TRBD1. CDR1 is MNHEY, CDR2 SMNVEV, per germline (reference sequence). CDR3 size: 15 residues. V lost 5 bases and J lost 5; bases outside the gene matches: 7. CDR3 sequence (DNA): TGTGCCAGCAGTCCTTCAGGGGGCGCGACCGGGGAGCTGTTTTTT. Protein product: CASSPSGGATGELFF.

The chain links TRBV24-1 to TRBJ2-3; 13 bases are a match to TRBD2. The ends lost 3 bases at V and 4 bases at J; junction bases unmatched: 3. The germline CDR1 and CDR2 sequences are KGHDR and SFDVKD. This CDR3 comprises 16 residues. The CDR3 region has the DNA TGTGCCACCAGTGATGGGACTAGCGGGAACTCAGATACGCAGTATTTT. It yields the protein CATSDGTSGNSDTQYF.

This clone was seen more than once but under ten times. The rearrangement joins TRBV7-3 to TRBJ2-1; 13 nucleotides agree with TRBD2. This CDR3 has 18 residues. V lost 5 bases and J lost 1; bases outside the gene matches: 8. Looked up from germline, CDR1 is SGHTA and CDR2 is FQGTGA. CDR3 sequence (DNA): TGTGCCAGCAGCAAGGGACTAGCGGGACCTTTTTCCTACAATGAGCAGTTCTTC. Its translation: CASSKGLAGPFSYNEQFF.

J is TRBJ2-7 and V is TRBV14, with TRBD2 matching 14 bases. The germline V gene has CDR1 SGHDN and CDR2 FVKESK. V lost 4 bases, J lost 5 bases, and 1 base stayed unmatched. The CDR3 covers 14 residues. CDR3 sequence: CASSLGLAGDEQYF. CDR3 sequence (DNA): TGTGCCAGCAGCCTGGGACTAGCGGGAGACGAGCAGTACTTC.

This chain joins TRBV12-3 or TRBV12-4 and TRBJ1-2; D is ambiguous. CDR3 length: 11 residues. V was trimmed by 4 bases and J by 5 bases, leaving 5 bases between them. The DNA of the CDR3 is TGTGCCAGCAGTTCCATTTATGGCTACACCTTC. Protein product: CASSSIYGYTF.

The chain is built from TRBV4-3 and TRBJ1-6; D is unclear. This CDR3 is built from 17 residues. Per germline, CDR1 LGHNA and CDR2 YSLEER. V lost 0 bases to trimming and J lost 3 bases, with 12 bases between them. The CDR3 spells CASSQDSGFRYNSPLHF. The CDR3 DNA reads as TGCGCCAGCAGCCAAGATTCGGGGTTCCGCTATAATTCACCCCTCCACTTT.

The chain links TRBV6-5 to TRBJ1-3; 8 bases line up with TRBD1. The CDR3 is 15 amino acids. Germline V gives CDR1 MNHEY, CDR2 SVGAGI. Trimming at V came to 5 bases and at J to 4 bases, leaving 7 bases not matched to a gene. CDR3 DNA sequence: TGTGCCAGCAGTCGCTCAGGGGGCGACGGAAACACCATATATTTT. Translated, it gives CASSRSGGDGNTIYF.

With regard to this clone: The same CDR3 also results from other DNA sequences found in this sample. V gene TRBV19 combines with J gene TRBJ1-5; tentative D call: TRBD1 (6 bases). Germline V lookup: CDR1 LNHDA, CDR2 SQIVND (reference sequence). This CDR3 has 13 amino acids. Trimming took 5 bases from V and 4 from J, leaving 9 bases between them. The CDR3 sequence is CASSLDRNQPQHF. The DNA of the CDR3 is TGTGCCAGTAGTTTGGACAGAAATCAGCCCCAGCATTTT.

The chain links TRBV5-4 to TRBJ2-5, with 8 positions matching TRBD2. This CDR3 comprises 14 residues. Germline V gene lookup returns CDR1 SGHNT and CDR2 YYREEE (reference sequence). V shed 1 base, J shed 5 bases, and the junction held 4 bases outside the gene matches. This CDR3 reads CASSLTAGVETQYF. CDR3 bases: TGTGCCAGCAGCTTGACAGCGGGAGTGGAGACCCAGTACTTC.

The V call is TRBV6-5, the J call TRBJ2-7; TRBD2 agrees at 11 bases. With 0 bases clipped from V and 6 bases from J, the junction kept 4 bases outside the gene matches. Looked up from germline, CDR1 is MNHEY and CDR2 is SVGAGI. The CDR3 runs 15 residues. The CDR3 region has the DNA TGTGCCAGCAGTTACTCGACTAGCGGGATAAGCGAGCAGTACTTC. Protein product: CASSYSTSGISEQYF.

A remark on this clone: This sample includes further DNA sequences coding for the same CDR3. This chain links TRBV7-3 with TRBJ1-1; 8 bases line up with TRBD1. CDR1 SGHTA and CDR2 FQGTGA come from the germline V gene. The CDR3 length is 13 residues. V was clipped by 5 bases and J by 3 bases; unmatched bases: 2. The CDR3 coding sequence is TGTGCCAGCAGCCTGGACAGGGACACTGAAGCTTTCTTT. Encoded protein: CASSLDRDTEAFF.

This clone has just one count. The gene calls are TRBV7-2 and TRBJ2-3; no clear D gene. Per germline, CDR1 SGHTA and CDR2 FQGNSA. The CDR3 totals 13 residues. The V and J ends lost 5 bases and 6 bases respectively, with 12 bases between them. The CDR3 protein is CASSLAKEDTQYF. DNA of the CDR3: TGTGCCAGCAGCCTCGCCAAAGAGGATACGCAGTATTTT.

The rearrangement uses TRBV2 and TRBJ1-2; 10 bases are shared with TRBD1. Germline-derived CDR1 and CDR2 are SNHLY and FYNNEI. After removal of 6 bases from V and 6 bases from J, the junction contained 10 bases not matched to a gene. This CDR3 is 15 amino acids long. The CDR3 is CASRTGTGAFHGYTF. CDR3 DNA sequence: TGTGCCAGCAGGACCGGGACAGGGGCGTTCCATGGCTACACCTTC.

This chain uses TRBV18 with TRBJ1-4, with a tentative D call TRBD1 (6 bases). Germline-derived CDR1 and CDR2 are KGHSH and LQKENI. The CDR3 is 14 residues long. The V end lost 5 bases, the J end lost 3 bases, and 10 bases lay between the germline ends. The CDR3 reads CASSATGSNEKLFF. Written as DNA, the CDR3 is TGTGCCAGCTCAGCTACAGGGTCTAATGAAAAACTGTTTTTT.

Regarding this clone: This specimen includes other DNA sequences encoding the same CDR3. This rearrangement joins TRBV19 to TRBJ2-3; tentatively, D is TRBD2 (5 bases). CDR1 and CDR2 from the germline V gene are LNHDA and SQIVND (reference sequence). CDR3 length equals 16 residues. The germline V and J ends were trimmed by 2 bases and 0 bases, with 12 bases remaining between them. This chain's CDR3 is CASSIRSGTSTDTQYF. CDR3 nucleotides: TGTGCCAGTAGTATAAGAAGCGGAACTAGCACAGATACGCAGTATTTT.

This chain links TRBV27 with TRBJ2-3; a possible D gene is TRBD1 (5 bases). This CDR3 contains 15 residues. Per the germline V gene, CDR1 is MNHEY and CDR2 is SMNVEV (reference sequence). Trimming pared 3 bases from V and 6 bases from J, leaving 16 bases between. CDR3 amino acids: CASSFLGAGKDTQYF. The CDR3 DNA sequence: TGTGCCAGCAGTTTTCTTGGGGCAGGCAAGGATACGCAGTATTTT.